Listed below are T cell receptor beta chains from one sample, sequenced in a study of blood T cells in healthy people across ages. TCRdb reprocessed the 5' RACE reads via MiXCR and lists one record per CDR3 protein. Among approximately 360,000 distinct CDR3 sequences, roughly half were seen once, and the ten largest hold around 50%. Sequences were obtained from blood. The source is a man aged 55 to 69 in good health. CDR3s include the opening cysteine and the closing phenylalanine or tryptophan. D genes are given only for firm matches. Rows give clone size only sometimes, using once, few, many, or a class for an expanded clone.

V gene: TRBV7-2; clone size: -; D gene: -; J gene: TRBJ1-2; CDR3 protein: CASSPGRGFGYTF; CDR3 DNA: TGTGCCAGCAGCCCTGGTCGGGGGTTTGGCTACACCTTC
V gene: TRBV19; clone size: few; D gene: TRBD1; J gene: TRBJ1-2; CDR3 protein: CASGFVDRRPNYGYTF; CDR3 DNA: TGTGCCAGCGGATTTGTGGACAGGCGACCAAACTATGGCTACACCTTC
V gene: TRBV7-2; clone size: -; D gene: TRBD2; J gene: TRBJ2-7; CDR3 protein: CASRITSGSYEQYF; CDR3 DNA: TGTGCCAGCAGAATTACTAGCGGGAGCTACGAGCAGTACTTC
V gene: TRBV20-1; clone size: many; D gene: TRBD1; J gene: TRBJ2-1; CDR3 protein: CSATYRGSSPNEQFF; CDR3 DNA: TGCAGTGCCACTTACAGGGGGTCCTCCCCCAATGAGCAGTTCTTC
V gene: TRBV6-6; clone size: -; D gene: TRBD2; J gene: TRBJ2-5; CDR3 protein: CASSPGPGGSQETQYF; CDR3 DNA: TGTGCCAGCAGCCCCGGTCCGGGAGGGTCACAAGAGACCCAGTACTTC
V gene: TRBV7-8; clone size: few; D gene: -; J gene: TRBJ2-7; CDR3 protein: CASRQTRDGYEQYF; CDR3 DNA: TGTGCCAGCAGGCAAACCCGGGACGGCTACGAGCAGTACTTC
V gene: TRBV7-8; clone size: -; D gene: TRBD2; J gene: TRBJ2-7; CDR3 protein: CASSLWSSGRDSSYEQYF; CDR3 DNA: TGTGCCAGCAGCTTATGGTCTAGCGGGAGGGATAGCTCCTACGAGCAGTACTTC
V gene: TRBV6-6; clone size: -; D gene: -; J gene: TRBJ2-7; CDR3 protein: CASRPHREGDEQYF; CDR3 DNA: TGTGCCAGCAGACCCCACAGGGAAGGCGACGAGCAGTACTTC
V gene: TRBV12-3/TRBV12-4; clone size: once; D gene: -; J gene: TRBJ2-2; CDR3 protein: CASLGGGSGELFF; CDR3 DNA: TGTGCCAGCCTGGGCGGGGGCTCCGGGGAGCTGTTTTTT
V gene: TRBV10-3; clone size: once; D gene: -; J gene: TRBJ2-1; CDR3 protein: CAIWTKGDNEQFF; CDR3 DNA: TGTGCCATTTGGACTAAGGGGGACAATGAGCAGTTCTTC
V gene: TRBV5-1; clone size: -; D gene: -; J gene: TRBJ2-7; CDR3 protein: CASSPRGAPYEQYF; CDR3 DNA: TGCGCCAGCAGCCCCCGGGGCGCTCCCTACGAGCAGTACTTC
V gene: TRBV13; clone size: -; D gene: -; J gene: TRBJ2-5; CDR3 protein: CASSFRQEKETQYF; CDR3 DNA: TGTGCCAGCAGCTTCAGACAGGAAAAGGAGACCCAGTACTTC
V gene: TRBV9; clone size: -; D gene: TRBD1; J gene: TRBJ2-5; CDR3 protein: CASSVGQGLQETQYF; CDR3 DNA: TGTGCCAGCAGCGTCGGACAGGGCCTTCAAGAGACCCAGTACTTC
V gene: TRBV27; clone size: -; D gene: TRBD1; J gene: TRBJ2-7; CDR3 protein: CASSFLGQGAIYEQYF; CDR3 DNA: TGTGCCAGCAGTTTCTTGGGACAGGGGGCTATCTACGAGCAGTACTTC
V gene: TRBV28; clone size: few; D gene: -; J gene: TRBJ2-7; CDR3 protein: CASSLGPPAGSYEQYF; CDR3 DNA: TGTGCCAGCAGTTTAGGTCCCCCGGCAGGTTCCTACGAGCAGTACTTC
V gene: TRBV10-3; clone size: -; D gene: TRBD2; J gene: TRBJ2-7; CDR3 protein: CAISPLAGGSSYEQYF; CDR3 DNA: TGTGCCATCAGTCCTTTAGCGGGGGGTAGCTCCTACGAGCAGTACTTC
V gene: TRBV28; clone size: -; D gene: -; J gene: TRBJ2-7; CDR3 protein: CASSYSPGTLLYEQYF; CDR3 DNA: TGTGCCAGCAGCTATTCCCCCGGGACACTACTCTACGAGCAGTACTTC
V gene: TRBV20-1; clone size: -; D gene: TRBD2; J gene: TRBJ2-5; CDR3 protein: CSARPLELAKETQYF; CDR3 DNA: TGCAGTGCTAGACCCCTGGAACTAGCGAAAGAGACCCAGTACTTC
V gene: TRBV6-2/TRBV6-3; clone size: -; D gene: -; J gene: TRBJ2-7; CDR3 protein: CASSPIETHEQYF; CDR3 DNA: TGTGCCAGCAGCCCGATCGAAACCCACGAGCAGTACTTC
V gene: TRBV6-5; clone size: few; D gene: TRBD2; J gene: TRBJ2-3; CDR3 protein: CASSYGLAVSTDTQYF; CDR3 DNA: TGTGCCAGCAGTTACGGACTAGCGGTTAGCACAGATACGCAGTATTTT
V gene: TRBV12-5; clone size: -; D gene: -; J gene: TRBJ1-2; CDR3 protein: CASGSGVGYTF; CDR3 DNA: TGTGCTAGTGGTTCTGGAGTTGGCTACACCTTC
V gene: TRBV4-3; clone size: -; D gene: TRBD1; J gene: TRBJ2-5; CDR3 protein: CASSAGTALLYKQYF; CDR3 DNA: TGCGCCAGCAGCGCCGGGACAGCCCTCCTCTACAAGCAGTACTTC
V gene: TRBV12-3/TRBV12-4; clone size: -; D gene: -; J gene: TRBJ2-3; CDR3 protein: CASGTSRGYTDTQYF; CDR3 DNA: TGTGCCAGCGGAACGTCCCGGGGCTACACAGATACGCAGTATTTT
V gene: TRBV20-1; clone size: -; D gene: TRBD2; J gene: TRBJ2-7; CDR3 protein: CSALLAGGMYNEQYF; CDR3 DNA: TGCAGTGCTCTCCTAGCGGGGGGGATGTACAATGAGCAGTACTTC
V gene: TRBV6-5; clone size: -; D gene: -; J gene: TRBJ2-7; CDR3 protein: CASSRDNEQYF; CDR3 DNA: TGTGCCAGCAGTCGAGATAACGAGCAGTACTTC
V gene: TRBV2; clone size: -; D gene: -; J gene: TRBJ2-7; CDR3 protein: CATATGAYYEQYF; CDR3 DNA: TGTGCCACTGCAACCGGGGCTTACTACGAGCAGTACTTC
V gene: TRBV7-2; clone size: once; D gene: TRBD1; J gene: TRBJ2-1; CDR3 protein: CASSLEQGNEQFF; CDR3 DNA: TGTGCCAGCAGCTTAGAACAGGGGAATGAGCAGTTCTTC
V gene: TRBV7-6; clone size: -; D gene: -; J gene: TRBJ2-5; CDR3 protein: CASSLADSQQYF; CDR3 DNA: TGTGCCAGCAGCTTAGCCGATAGTCAGCAGTACTTC
V gene: TRBV20-1; clone size: -; D gene: TRBD1; J gene: TRBJ1-2; CDR3 protein: CSARGQGEVYGYTF; CDR3 DNA: TGCAGTGCTAGAGGGCAGGGGGAGGTCTATGGCTACACCTTC
V gene: TRBV27; clone size: -; D gene: -; J gene: TRBJ2-3; CDR3 protein: CASSKVVTDTQYF; CDR3 DNA: TGTGCCAGCAGTAAGGTAGTTACAGATACGCAGTATTTT
V gene: TRBV6-1; clone size: many; D gene: TRBD2; J gene: TRBJ2-1; CDR3 protein: CASTRGTSGRSYNEQFF; CDR3 DNA: TGTGCCAGCACACGCGGGACTAGCGGACGCTCCTACAATGAGCAGTTCTTC
V gene: TRBV4-3; clone size: -; D gene: -; J gene: TRBJ2-7; CDR3 protein: CASSQDLISEQYF; CDR3 DNA: TGCGCCAGCAGCCAAGATCTAATCAGTGAGCAGTACTTC
V gene: TRBV11-1; clone size: few; D gene: -; J gene: TRBJ2-5; CDR3 protein: CASSFSSGTVQETQYF; CDR3 DNA: TGTGCCAGCAGCTTCTCATCCGGGACCGTCCAAGAGACCCAGTACTTC